These T cell receptor beta chains were read from a single sample in a study of T cell responses to AZD1222 COVID-19 vaccine. TCRdb's table, derived via immunoSEQ multiplex PCR, lists solely in-frame clones and lacks some. The profile shows about 160,000 clones, approximately 90% of them singletons. The specimen comprised peripheral blood, sampled on day 0 of AZD1222 vaccination. These receptors all stem from an adult in good health. Each CDR3 is given without its conserved first and last residue.

v_gene,CDR3aa
TRBV24-1,ATRGRGDEQF
TRBV11-2,ASSSRDRTFSYEQY
TRBV9,ASSVGLSNQPQH
TRBV5-8,ASSSFGTLHRQPQH
TRBV5-1,ASSPRAGEETEAF
TRBV27,ASSSGQTSTGGEQY
TRBV28,ASSSPPKQDEAF
TRBV29-1,SVGGRTNEKLF
TRBV4-2,ASSQGGTSGRNTGELF
TRBV6-5,ASSPGGSRGYEQY
TRBV29-1,SAPRGLAEYNEQF
TRBV15,ATSASGDSQETQY
TRBV18,ASSPPPGTANEKLF
TRBV15,ATSTGQGGTGNTIY
TRBV5-8,ASSPSGLNYGYT
TRBV10-3,AISETGPNTGELF
TRBV5-1,ASRRDSSVVEQF
TRBV18,ASSPAGIYSDEQY
TRBV2,ASSERPSAYEQY
TRBV11-3,ASSLGGAGVKNEQF
TRBV2,ASRGLEGGEQY
TRBV7-9,ASSPVLAGAADTQY
TRBV2,ASNTGTETQY
TRBV6-6,ASSPPDRGPFNYGYT
TRBV7-2,ASSLVPWGEREIQETQY
TRBV24-1,ATSAGAGNQPQH
TRBV6-1,ASSEVSYEQY
TRBV12-3/TRBV12-4,ASSLKRGQPQH